A selection of T cell receptor beta chains follows, all from one sample in a study of blood T cell repertoires in COVID-19. Data came from immunoSEQ multiplex PCR; TCRdb stores just in-frame clones and leaves some out. The data hold 25,000 or so clones, with 65% to 90% observed a single time. What was sequenced was peripheral blood. These TCRs come from an older man with active COVID-19. CDR3s include the opening cysteine and the closing phenylalanine or tryptophan. A D gene is named only where the DNA matches it firmly. Clone size, where shown, is once, few, many, or a class for clones that have expanded.

>once|TRBV6-5|TRBJ1-3|-
TGTGCCAGCAGCGCCGACAGAAACACTAACACCATATATTTT
CASSADRNTNTIYF
>-|TRBV5-4|TRBJ2-2|TRBD2
TGTGCCAGCAGCTCCGGACTAGCGGGCCTGAACACCGGGGAGCTGTTTTTT
CASSSGLAGLNTGELFF
>-|TRBV28|TRBJ1-2|-
TGTGCCAGCAGCCCCAGCGGAGCTAACTATGGCTACACCTTC
CASSPSGANYGYTF
>-|TRBV7-3|TRBJ2-1|-
TGTGCCAGCAGCTTAGTTCCTAGCGTCTACAATGAGCAGTTCTTC
CASSLVPSVYNEQFF
>few|TRBV28|TRBJ1-2|TRBD1
TGTGCCAGCACCCGGACAGGAACTAACTATGGCTACACCTTC
CASTRTGTNYGYTF
>-|TRBV7-8|TRBJ1-2|-
TGTGCCAGCAGCCCAAGGACAGATTCAACTAACTATGGCTACACCTTC
CASSPRTDSTNYGYTF
>once|TRBV12-3/TRBV12-4|TRBJ1-1|-
TGTGCCAGCAGTTTCCCGGGAAACACTGAAGCTTTCTTT
CASSFPGNTEAFF
>-|TRBV5-1|TRBJ2-1|-
TGCGCCAGCAGCTTGTTAGCGGAGACCTACAATGAGCAGTTCTTC
CASSLLAETYNEQFF
>-|TRBV19|TRBJ2-6|TRBD1
TGTGCCAGTAGTTTCCGGACAGGAGCGTACTCTGGGGCCAACGTCCTGACTTTC
CASSFRTGAYSGANVLTF
>-|TRBV9|TRBJ2-1|-
TGTGCCAGCAGCGCCGAACATGTTCGGGAGAAGGGTCGGAATGAGCAGTTCTTC
CASSAEHVREKGRNEQFF
>once|TRBV7-2|TRBJ1-3|TRBD1
TGTGCCAGCAGCTCAAGGACAGGCCTTGGAAACACCATATATTTT
CASSSRTGLGNTIYF
>-|TRBV19|TRBJ1-2|-
TGTGCCAGTAGTGCCCCCTACAGCTATGGCTACACCTTC
CASSAPYSYGYTF
>-|TRBV2|TRBJ1-1|-
TGTGCCAGCAGGGACCAGGGATGGGTCACTGAAGCTTTCTTT
CASRDQGWVTEAFF
>-|TRBV24-1|TRBJ2-3|-
TGTGCCACCTCTCAGTGGGGCATCACGCAGTATTTT
CATSQWGITQYF
>-|TRBV5-1|TRBJ2-1|-
TGCGCCAGCAGCTTGGAAGCCTCTTACAATGAGCAGTTCTTC
CASSLEASYNEQFF
>-|TRBV2|TRBJ2-4|TRBD2
TGTGCCAGCAGTGGGTTTGGATCAGCGGGAGGGGGACGAGGGTACTTC
CASSGFGSAGGGRGYF
>-|TRBV19|TRBJ1-2|-
TGTGCCAGTCGAGTAGGGTTCTGGGAGCCGGGGAACTATGGCTACACCTTC
CASRVGFWEPGNYGYTF
>many|TRBV6-5|TRBJ1-2|TRBD1
TGTGCCAGCAGGCAACAGGGGCACGATGGCTACACCTTC
CASRQQGHDGYTF
>-|TRBV5-1|TRBJ2-5|TRBD1
TGCGCCAGCAGCTTGACAGGGGTGGAGACCCAGTACTTC
CASSLTGVETQYF
>-|TRBV6-5|TRBJ2-3|TRBD1
TGTGCCAGCGAACGGACGAGGGGGCAGTCAGATACGCAGTATTTT
CASERTRGQSDTQYF
>-|TRBV5-6|TRBJ1-1|-
TGTGCCAGCAGCTTGAGACAGTTGTCCACTGAAGCTTTCTTT
CASSLRQLSTEAFF
>-|TRBV4-2|TRBJ1-1|TRBD1
TGTGCCAGCAGCCCGACAGGGATAAACACTGAAGCTTTCTTT
CASSPTGINTEAFF
>-|TRBV30|TRBJ1-2|TRBD1
TGTGCCGGGACAGATAATACCTATGGCTACACCTTC
CAGTDNTYGYTF
>-|TRBV5-4|TRBJ2-3|-
TGTGCCAGCAGCGAGACAGGTACCTACAGCACAGATACGCAGTATTTT
CASSETGTYSTDTQYF
>-|TRBV28|TRBJ1-6|-
TGTGCCAGCAGTTACCCCATCGGGGGGGCTTCACCCCTCCACTTT
CASSYPIGGASPLHF
>once|TRBV7-8|TRBJ1-5|-
TGTGCCAGCAGCGAACAGACAGGAAGTAATCAGCCCCAGCATTTT
CASSEQTGSNQPQHF
>-|TRBV24-1|TRBJ2-7|TRBD1
TGTGCCACCTCACCGGGACAGACCTACGAGCAGTACTTC
CATSPGQTYEQYF
>-|TRBV19|TRBJ1-2|TRBD1
TGTGCCAGTAGGGATACGGGACAGGGCGGGAACTATGGCTACACCTTC
CASRDTGQGGNYGYTF
>-|TRBV4-1|TRBJ2-1|TRBD1
TGCGCCAGCAGCCAAGATCGGGGGACAGGGACCTACAATGAGCAGTTCTTC
CASSQDRGTGTYNEQFF
>-|TRBV11-2|TRBJ2-3|TRBD2
TGTGCCAGCAGCTTAAGCTTACGGGGGGGGGTAGATACGCAGTATTTT
CASSLSLRGGVDTQYF
>-|TRBV6-6|TRBJ2-7|TRBD1
TGTGCCAGCAGTGACGGGACAGGGGGATACGAGCAGTACTTC
CASSDGTGGYEQYF
>once|TRBV7-3|TRBJ1-1|-
TGTGCCAGCAGCTTAGGCAGTTACACTGAAGCTTTCTTT
CASSLGSYTEAFF
>-|TRBV19|TRBJ2-7|TRBD1
TGTGCCAGTAGTATCACCGGGACAGGATCCTACGAGCAGTACTTC
CASSITGTGSYEQYF
>few|TRBV3-1/TRBV3-2|TRBJ1-2|-
TGTGCCAGCAGCCCACTTGGGGCCGATGGCTACACCTTC
CASSPLGADGYTF
>-|TRBV10-3|TRBJ2-2|-
TGTGCCATCAGCCAGTTACCCAGTACCGGGGAGCTGTTTTTT
CAISQLPSTGELFF
>-|TRBV3-1/TRBV3-2|TRBJ2-1|TRBD1
TGTGCCAGCAGCGCCCTCAGGACAGGGAAGGGCAATGAGCAGTTCTTC
CASSALRTGKGNEQFF
>-|TRBV6-5|TRBJ1-5|-
TGTGCCAGCAGTTCTGGTCTTACAGGGTCCAATCAGCCCCAGCATTTT
CASSSGLTGSNQPQHF
>-|TRBV18|TRBJ2-5|-
TGTGCCAGCTCATCGACAGGACTGGGCATGGAGACCCAGTACTTC
CASSSTGLGMETQYF
>-|TRBV14|TRBJ1-4|-
TGTGCCAGCAGCCAAGATCGGGGTGTAAAACTGTTTTTT
CASSQDRGVKLFF
>few|TRBV5-4|TRBJ2-3|-
TGTGCCAGCAGCTTGGCTTCTAGCGATATCACAGATACGCAGTATTTT
CASSLASSDITDTQYF
>-|TRBV5-1|TRBJ2-1|TRBD2
TGCGCCAGCAGCTTGGTTACTAGCGGATACAATGAGCAGTTCTTC
CASSLVTSGYNEQFF
>-|TRBV27|TRBJ2-1|TRBD2
TGTGCCAGCAGGATACGGGGACTAGCGGGAGCCTACAATGAGCAGTTCTTC
CASRIRGLAGAYNEQFF
>-|TRBV12-3/TRBV12-4|TRBJ1-1|TRBD1
TGTGCCACCCGGGACAGCGTAAACACTGAAGCTTTCTTT
CATRDSVNTEAFF
>-|TRBV28|TRBJ1-1|-
TGTGCCAGCAGTTTATCCGGGTGGGTTTCAGTGACGAACACTGAAGCTTTCTTT
CASSLSGWVSVTNTEAFF
>-|TRBV3-1/TRBV3-2|TRBJ2-1|-
TGTGCCAGCAGCCAAGACGGAGGCGAGCAGTTCTTC
CASSQDGGEQFF
>-|TRBV7-3|TRBJ1-1|TRBD1
TGTGCCAGCAGCCCGACGGGACAGGGGGAAGCTTTCTTT
CASSPTGQGEAFF
>-|TRBV19|TRBJ2-5|TRBD1
TGTGCCAGTAGTTACAGGGGGAGTTCTCAGTACTTC
CASSYRGSSQYF
>-|TRBV18|TRBJ2-7|TRBD1
TGTGCCAGCAGACAGGGGTTTCAAGTCTCCTACGAGCAGTACTTC
CASRQGFQVSYEQYF
>-|TRBV9|TRBJ2-1|-
TGTGCCAGCAGCGTAGTAGGGGTTGGCAATGAGCAGTTCTTC
CASSVVGVGNEQFF
>-|TRBV11-3|TRBJ2-1|TRBD1
TGTGCCAGCAGCTGGGGACAGATCAATGAGCAGTTCTTC
CASSWGQINEQFF
>-|TRBV18|TRBJ1-4|TRBD1
TGTGCCAGCTCACCAGGTGGACAGGATGAAAAACTGTTTTTT
CASSPGGQDEKLFF
>once|TRBV5-4|TRBJ1-2|TRBD1
TGTGCCAGCAGCTCAGGGGGCCTGGTCTATGGCTACACCTTC
CASSSGGLVYGYTF
>-|TRBV7-9|TRBJ1-5|-
TGTGCCAGCAGCCCCCTCGGGAAGGAGGGTCAGCCCCAGCATTTT
CASSPLGKEGQPQHF
>-|TRBV9|TRBJ2-7|TRBD1
TGTGCCAGCAGCGGTGACAGGGAGAACTACGAGCAGTACTTC
CASSGDRENYEQYF